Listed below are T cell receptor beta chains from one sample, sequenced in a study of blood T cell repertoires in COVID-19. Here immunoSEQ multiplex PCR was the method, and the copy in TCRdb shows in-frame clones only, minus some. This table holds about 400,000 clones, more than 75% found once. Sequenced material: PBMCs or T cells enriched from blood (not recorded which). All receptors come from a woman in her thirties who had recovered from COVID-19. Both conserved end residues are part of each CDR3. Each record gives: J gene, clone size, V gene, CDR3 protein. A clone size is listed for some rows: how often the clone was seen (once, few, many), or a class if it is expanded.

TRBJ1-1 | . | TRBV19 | CASSGQTNTEAFF
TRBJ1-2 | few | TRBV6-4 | CASSDSGTSGGYTF
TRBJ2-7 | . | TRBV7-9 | CASSPGTGGLSSYEQYF
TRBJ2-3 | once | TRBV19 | CATRPDGGVTDTQYF
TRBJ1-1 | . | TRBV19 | CASMDRAGTEAFF
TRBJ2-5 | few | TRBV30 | CAWSVGSPAMGGTQYF
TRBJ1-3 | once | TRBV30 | CAWTGTGSSGNTIYF
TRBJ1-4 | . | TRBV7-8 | CASSPLWGVGEKLFF
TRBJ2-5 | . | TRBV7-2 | CASSAGTTLQETQYF
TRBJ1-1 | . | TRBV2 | CASSERGGNTEAFF
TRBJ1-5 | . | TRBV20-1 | CSASDPLGDQPQHF
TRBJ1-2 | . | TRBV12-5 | CASGLVLRGSNYGYTF
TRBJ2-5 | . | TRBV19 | CATRGQETQYF
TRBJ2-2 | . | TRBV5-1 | CASSPPFRGSGELFF
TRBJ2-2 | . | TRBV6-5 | CASSRAAGELFF
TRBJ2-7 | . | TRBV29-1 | CSVARGSSYEQYF
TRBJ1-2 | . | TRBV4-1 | CASSQTLEGLYYGYTF
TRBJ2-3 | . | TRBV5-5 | CASSSLAGGPPSTDTQYF
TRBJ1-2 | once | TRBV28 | CASSLIGGSHGYTF
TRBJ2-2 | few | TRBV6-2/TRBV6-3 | CASSYSIQGGTANTGELFF
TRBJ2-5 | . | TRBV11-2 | CASSLGQAQETQYF
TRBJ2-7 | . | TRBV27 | CASSSGGNEQYF
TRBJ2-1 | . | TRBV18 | CASSYLGGSSSYNEQFF
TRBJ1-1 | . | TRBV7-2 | CASSLVQGLANTEAFF
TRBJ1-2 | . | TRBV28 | CASTDRAYGYTF
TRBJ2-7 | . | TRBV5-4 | CASSPGTGGYEQYF
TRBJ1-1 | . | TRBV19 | CASGQTNTEAFF
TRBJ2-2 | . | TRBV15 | CATSRDLGHLNTGELFF
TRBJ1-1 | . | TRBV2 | CASTGQGGHLNTEAFF
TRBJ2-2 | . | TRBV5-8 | CASSFFTGNTGELFF
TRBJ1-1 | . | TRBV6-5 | CASSYGGTEAFF
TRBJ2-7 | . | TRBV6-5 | CASSFVQNSYEQYF
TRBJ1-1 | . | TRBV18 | CASSPPGGNTEAFF
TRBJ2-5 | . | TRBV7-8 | CASSRGAGAETQYF
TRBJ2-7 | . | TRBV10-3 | CAIGPLAGGFSEQYF
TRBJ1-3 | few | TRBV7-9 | CASSVGGNTIYF
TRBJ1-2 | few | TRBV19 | CASSTTGTYGYTF
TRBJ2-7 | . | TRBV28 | CASSFPPQLAGARHEQYF
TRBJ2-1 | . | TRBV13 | CASSPVGLAVNNEQFF
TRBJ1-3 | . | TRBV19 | CASSMSGDTIYF
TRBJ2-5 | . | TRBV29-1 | CSVKGQVDATQYF
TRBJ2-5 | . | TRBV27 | CASSLSSGGALETQYF
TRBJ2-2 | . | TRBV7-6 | CASSFRGGDTGELFF
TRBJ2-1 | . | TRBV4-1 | CASSQDLSQEGYNEQFF